This T cell receptor beta chain was recorded in a study of cytomegalovirus exposure and HLA in healthy donors. Across the whole study: Unique TCRs from HLA-typed donors, 75 million to 100 million of them, were held in an early data release. The study's findings and limits: In a later analysis, TCR beta V- and J-gene trimming was associated with a missense DCLRE1C variant. Relative to equally common others, HLA-associated TCR beta chains showed greater clonal expansion in a later analysis.

Researchers ran the PCR with 60 Vbeta and 13 Jbeta primers. Measured with immunoSEQ multiplex PCR; TCRdb has only the in-frame clones, and not every one. The repertoire holds roughly 130,000 clones, with approximately 73% as singletons. In regard to this clone: Its target is unknown.

Healthy people donating bone marrow made up the donors. The specimen was PBMCs. This TCR came from a woman aged 40 to 55 in good health and CMV-seronegative.

The CDR3 DNA reads TGTGCTAGTGGTTTTGGGACTAGCACAGATACGCAGTATTTT. This encodes CASGFGTSTDTQYF. The chain employs TRBV12-5 and TRBJ2-3; TRBD2 is a possible D gene (6 bases). The CDR3 spans 14 residues. The ends were cut back, 3 bases at V and 0 bases at J, with 7 bases in the middle. Germline V gives CDR1 LGHNT, CDR2 FRNRAP. The full variable domain, with the rest looked up from reference TRBV12-5 and TRBJ2-3, is DARVTQTPRHKVTEMGQEVTMRCQPILGHNTVFWYRQTMMQGLELLAYFRNRAPLDDSGMPKDRFSAEMPDATLATLKIQPSEPRDSAVYFCASGFGTSTDTQYFGPGTRLTVL.